Reported below is one TCR beta chain. Germline CDR1 reads SGHTA; CDR2 reads FQGNSA. The CDR3 is made up of 14 amino acids. The V end was cut by 8 bases, the J end by 3 bases, with 13 bases between. The data were taken from a study of blood T cell repertoires in COVID-19. In the study overall: Acute and convalescent COVID-19 samples came from the United States, Italy and Spain. The cDNA or gDNA used as material had been derived from T cells, B-cell-depleted T cells, or PBMCs.

Original methodology: Estimates of nucleated cell counts were drawn from the amplification of reference gene primers. This table comes from immunoSEQ multiplex PCR, and its TCRdb copy is limited to in-frame clones, with some not included. That table furnishes V, J and clone size, whereas the DNA furnished D and trimming. Here the sample spans 55,000 to 75,000 clones, less than 85% being singletons. The sequence derives from an elderly man with active COVID-19. V and J are TRBV7-2 and TRBJ2-2; the D gene is possibly TRBD1 (5 bases). The sample comprised peripheral blood. CDR3 sequence (DNA): TGTGCCAGCTCTGCCCAGGGCTACACCGGGGAGCTGTTTTTT. This codes for CASSAQGYTGELFF.